This TCR beta chain was profiled in a study of cytomegalovirus exposure and HLA in healthy donors. Remarks on this clone: Its antigen remains unidentified.

General observations from the study: Per published accounts, TCR beta sequences correctly predicted the HLA-A and HLA-B alleles of most subjects.

Healthy bone marrow donors made up the cohort. The CDR3 runs to 14 residues. Looked up from germline, CDR1 is SGDLS and CDR2 is YYNGEE. Trimming cost V 2 bases and J 5 bases, with 12 bases left between them. 13 Jbeta primers and 60 Vbeta primers were used for the PCR. Repertoires were generated with immunoSEQ multiplex PCR, while TCRdb's copy carries only in-frame clones and drops some. The ten top clones account for 1.5% to 2%, within a sample of 150,000 or so clones. The sequenced material came from PBMCs. V usage is TRBV9 and J usage is TRBJ2-3, with D hard to call. The origin of this receptor is a woman between 50 and 59 years old in good health and CMV-seronegative. CDR3 sequence reads: CASSVGSRGDTQYF. The CDR3, as DNA: TGTGCCAGCAGCGTTGGTAGCAGAGGAGATACGCAGTATTTT.